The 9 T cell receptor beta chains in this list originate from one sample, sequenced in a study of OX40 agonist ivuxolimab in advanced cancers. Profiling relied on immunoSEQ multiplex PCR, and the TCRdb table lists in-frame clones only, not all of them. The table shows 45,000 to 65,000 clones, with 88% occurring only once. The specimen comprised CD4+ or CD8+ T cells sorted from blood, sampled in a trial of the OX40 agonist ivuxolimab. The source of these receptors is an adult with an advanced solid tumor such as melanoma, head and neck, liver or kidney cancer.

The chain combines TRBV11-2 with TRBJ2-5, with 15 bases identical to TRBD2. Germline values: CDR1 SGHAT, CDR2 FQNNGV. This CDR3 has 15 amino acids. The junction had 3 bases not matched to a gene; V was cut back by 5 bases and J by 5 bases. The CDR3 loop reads CASSRTSGGAETQYF. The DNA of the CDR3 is TGTGCCAGCAGCCGGACTAGCGGGGGGGCGGAGACCCAGTACTTC.

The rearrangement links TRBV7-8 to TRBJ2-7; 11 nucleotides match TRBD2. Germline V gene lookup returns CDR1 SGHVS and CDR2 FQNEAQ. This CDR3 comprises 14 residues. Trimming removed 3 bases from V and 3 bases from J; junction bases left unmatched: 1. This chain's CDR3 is CASSFGTSGYEQYF. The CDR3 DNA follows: TGTGCCAGCAGCTTTGGGACTAGCGGCTACGAGCAGTACTTC.

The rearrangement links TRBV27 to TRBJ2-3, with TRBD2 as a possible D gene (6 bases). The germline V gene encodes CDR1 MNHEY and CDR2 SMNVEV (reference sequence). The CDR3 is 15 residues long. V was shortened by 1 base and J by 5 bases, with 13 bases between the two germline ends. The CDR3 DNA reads TGTGCCAGCAGTTTATTGAACGGGAGAGTAGATACGCAGTATTTT. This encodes CASSLLNGRVDTQYF.

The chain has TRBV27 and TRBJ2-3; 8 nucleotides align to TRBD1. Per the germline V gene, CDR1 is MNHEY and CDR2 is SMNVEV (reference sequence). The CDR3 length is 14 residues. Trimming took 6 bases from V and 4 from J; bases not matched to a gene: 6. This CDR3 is CASRYRGVADTQYF. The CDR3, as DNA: TGTGCCAGCAGATACAGGGGGGTAGCAGATACGCAGTATTTT.

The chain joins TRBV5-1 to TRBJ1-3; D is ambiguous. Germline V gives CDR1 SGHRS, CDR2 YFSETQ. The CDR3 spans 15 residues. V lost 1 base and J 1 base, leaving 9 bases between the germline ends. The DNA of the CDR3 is TGCGCCAGCAGCTTGCTCGGGGATTCTGGAAACACCATATATTTT. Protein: CASSLLGDSGNTIYF.

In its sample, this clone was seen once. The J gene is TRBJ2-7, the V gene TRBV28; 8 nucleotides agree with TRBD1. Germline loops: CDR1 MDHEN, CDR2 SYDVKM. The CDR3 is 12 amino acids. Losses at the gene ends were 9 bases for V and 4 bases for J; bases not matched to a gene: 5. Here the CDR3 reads CASQGARYEQYF. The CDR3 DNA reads TGTGCCAGTCAGGGGGCGCGGTACGAGCAGTACTTC.

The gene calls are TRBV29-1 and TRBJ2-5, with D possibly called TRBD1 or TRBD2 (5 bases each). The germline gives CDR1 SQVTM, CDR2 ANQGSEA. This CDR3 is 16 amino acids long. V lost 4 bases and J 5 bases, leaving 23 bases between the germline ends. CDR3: CSVGLFGDHLIETQYF. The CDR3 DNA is TGCAGCGTTGGTCTATTCGGGGACCACCTTATCGAGACCCAGTACTTC.

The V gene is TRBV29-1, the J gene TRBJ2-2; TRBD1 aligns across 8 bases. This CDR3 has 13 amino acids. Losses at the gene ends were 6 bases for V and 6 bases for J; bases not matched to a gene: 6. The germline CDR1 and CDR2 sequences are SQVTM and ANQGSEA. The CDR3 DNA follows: TGCAGCGTGGCAAACAGGGGGTCCGGGGAGCTGTTTTTT. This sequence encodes CSVANRGSGELFF.

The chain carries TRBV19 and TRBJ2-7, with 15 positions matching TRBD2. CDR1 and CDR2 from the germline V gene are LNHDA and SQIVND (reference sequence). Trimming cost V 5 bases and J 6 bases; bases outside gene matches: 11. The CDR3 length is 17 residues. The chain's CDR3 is CASSAGLAGGLPGEQYF. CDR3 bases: TGTGCCAGTAGTGCGGGACTAGCGGGAGGACTACCCGGCGAGCAGTACTTC.